The entry below gives a single TCR beta chain sequence along with its context. This sample was taken from a study of blood T cell repertoires in COVID-19. As originally analysed: Estimation of nucleated cell counts was performed using reference gene primer amplification. Generated by immunoSEQ multiplex PCR, the TCRdb table keeps only in-frame clones and is missing some. D and trimming come from the DNA, and the V and J calls and clone size come from that table. The table lists 200,000 to 300,000 clones, approximately 86% of them singletons. Trimming cost V 4 bases and J 4 bases; bases outside gene matches: 14. The CDR3 spans 17 residues. CDR1 SGHAT and CDR2 FQNNGV come from the germline V gene.

The rearrangement uses TRBV11-2 and TRBJ2-3; 7 bases agree with TRBD2. Sequenced material: peripheral blood. The source is a woman between 55 and 75 years old with active or convalescent COVID-19. This chain's CDR3 is CASSSYSGTRSADTQYF. DNA for the CDR3: TGTGCCAGCAGCTCATACAGCGGGACCAGGTCAGCAGATACGCAGTATTTT.